The TCR beta chain under discussion was sequenced for a study of T cells in Graves' hyperthyroidism and ophthalmopathy. The study's findings and limits: Peripheral blood also featured most of the thyroid clonotypes expanded above 0.001.

Comments on this clonotype: Its antigen is not identified.

The CDR3 regions of TCR beta were amplified from RNA transcripts. The TCR CDR3 was amplified in a first-round RT-PCR using the HTBI primer set. Each CDR3 protein gets one entry after TCRdb re-called the multiplex PCR reads with MiXCR. This sample has 540,000 or so distinct CDR3 sequences, with 46% found just once. Diagnosis relied on clinical symptoms, serum thyroxine and TRAb, thyroid ultrasound and orbital computed tomography. The CDR3 loop spans 12 amino acids. CDR1 GTSNPN and CDR2 SVGIG come from the germline V gene (reference sequence). The ends were cut back, 4 bases at V and 3 bases at J, with 7 bases in the middle.

The chain employs TRBV30 and TRBJ2-1, with a tentative D call TRBD1 (6 bases). Sequencing was done on a sample of peripheral blood or thyroid tissue (not recorded which). The source of this sequence is an adult woman with Graves' disease, either hyperthyroidism or ophthalmopathy (not recorded which). The CDR3 coding sequence is TGTGCCTGGAACAGGGACTACAATGAGCAGTTCTTC. This sequence encodes CAWNRDYNEQFF.